Listed here are 16 T cell receptor beta chains from one sample, sequenced in a study of CD8 T cells in Susac syndrome (dated by TCRdb to between 2017 and 2020). Library prep was done by the immunoSEQ multiplex PCR assay. RNA was extracted using the RNeasy kit, and roughly 0.5 to 1 microgram was reverse transcribed with random hexamers. The raw public data were reprocessed by TCRdb itself: fastp quality trimming at Q25, MiXCR clonotype calling, in-frame beta chains only. When rows share a CDR3 protein, they turn into one entry using the most common DNA and genes. This sample gives roughly 200,000 distinct CDR3 sequences in total; 95% of them show up just once. The top ten clonotypes cover approximately 0.094% of the sample. The specimen was CD4+ T cells from PBMCs. These receptor sequences come from a human donor in good health.

V usage is TRBV20-1 and J usage is TRBJ2-5; D gene ambiguous. The germline CDR1 and CDR2 sequences are DFQATT and SNEGSKA (reference sequence). V gave up 7 bases and J gave up 3 bases, with 15 bases separating them. CDR3 length equals 13 residues. Here the CDR3 reads CSVERSAKETQYF. For the CDR3, the DNA is TGCAGTGTTGAGCGCAGCGCAAAAGAGACCCAGTACTTC.

CDR3 bases: TGCAGTGCATTAGGAGGGTTTGATCAGCCCCAGCATTTT. It is translated as CSALGGFDQPQHF. The chain uses TRBV20-1 and TRBJ1-5; D gene unclear. The CDR3 is 13 residues long. The germline V gene has CDR1 DFQATT and CDR2 SNEGSKA (reference sequence). V dropped 6 bases and J dropped 5 bases, with 14 bases sitting between them.

The chain has TRBV4-1 and TRBJ1-2; D is ambiguous. Trimming took off 0 bases at V and 3 bases at J, with 5 bases between the two ends. CDR3 length: 13 amino acids. Germline assignment: CDR1 MGHRA and CDR2 YSYEKL. The CDR3 here is CASSQETDYGYTF. The CDR3, as DNA: TGCGCCAGCAGCCAAGAAACAGACTATGGCTACACCTTC.

This clonotype has more than one count but fewer than ten. The V gene is TRBV27, the J gene TRBJ2-1; D is perhaps TRBD1 (6 bases). Between the trimmed V and J ends, which lost 5 bases and 5 bases, there was a span of 10 bases. The CDR3 contains 13 residues. The V gene's germline CDR1 is MNHEY and CDR2 SMNVEV (reference sequence). This CDR3 reads CASSRRQDNEQFF. The CDR3 DNA reads as TGTGCCAGCAGTCGACGACAGGACAATGAGCAGTTCTTC.

This chain joins TRBV9 and TRBJ2-5; perhaps D is TRBD1 or TRBD2 (5 bases each). The germline V and J ends were trimmed by 0 bases and 2 bases, with 11 bases remaining between them. CDR1 and CDR2 from the germline V gene are SGDLS and YYNGEE. The length of the CDR3 is 15 residues. This CDR3 reads CASSVGGFGQETQYF. In nucleotides, the CDR3 is TGTGCCAGCAGCGTAGGGGGGTTCGGGCAAGAGACCCAGTACTTC. The variable domain in full, completed from reference TRBV9 and TRBJ2-5, reads DSGVTQTPKHLITATGQRVTLRCSPRSGDLSVYWYQQSLDQGLQFLIQYYNGEERAKGNILERFSAQQFPDLHSELNLSSLELGDSALYFCASSVGGFGQETQYFGPGTRLLVL.

The chain joins TRBV7-7 to TRBJ1-1; D is unresolved. The germline CDR1 and CDR2 sequences are SSHAT and FNYEAQ (reference sequence). The CDR3 sequence is 13 residues long. V was clipped by 4 bases and J by 3 bases, with 9 bases between them. This CDR3 reads CASSYREDTEAFF. The CDR3 DNA is TGTGCCAGCAGCTACCGGGAGGACACTGAAGCTTTCTTT. The variable domain in full, completed from reference TRBV7-7 and TRBJ1-1, reads GAGVSQSPRYKVTKRGQDVTLRCDPISSHATLYWYQQALGQGPEFLTYFNYEAQPDKSGLPSDRFSAERPEGSISTLTIQRTEQRDSAMYRCASSYREDTEAFFGQGTRLTVV.

The CDR3 DNA follows: TGTGCCAGCAGTTACTCGAACACAGTCGAAAAACTGTTTTTT. Translation: CASSYSNTVEKLFF. The J gene is TRBJ1-4, the V gene TRBV6-5; no firm D call. Germline V lookup: CDR1 MNHEY, CDR2 SVGAGI. The CDR3 loop spans 14 amino acids. The germline V and J ends were trimmed by 0 bases and 8 bases, with 10 bases remaining between them.

The V call is TRBV27, the J call TRBJ1-2; D is unclear. V was shortened by 2 bases and J by 7 bases, with 8 bases between the two germline ends. The length of the CDR3 is 12 residues. Per the germline V gene, CDR1 is MNHEY and CDR2 is SMNVEV (reference sequence). CDR3 DNA: TGTGCCAGCAGTTTACCCGGTCCTGGCTACACCTTC. Encoded protein: CASSLPGPGYTF.

This chain links TRBV28 with TRBJ2-7; D unresolved. CDR1 and CDR2 from the germline V gene are MDHEN and SYDVKM. The CDR3 covers 16 residues. Trimming took 6 bases from V and 4 from J, leaving 22 bases between them. The DNA of the CDR3 is TGTGCCAGCAGCCCCGGTGCCTCGGCTCCCGCTTACGAGCAGTACGTC. It specifies CASSPGASAPAYEQYV.

V is TRBV20-1 and J is TRBJ2-1; D might be TRBD1 (6 bases). CDR1 and CDR2 (germline): DFQATT, SNEGSKA (reference sequence). The CDR3 loop spans 15 amino acids. Trimming left V 0 bases short and J 15 bases short, with 24 bases between. The CDR3 DNA is TGCAGTGCTAGAGATCTGGGGGCGATCAGAGCCACTCCGTTCTTC. Encoded protein: CSARDLGAIRATPFF.

The chain joins TRBV20-1 to TRBJ2-1; 11 bases are a match to TRBD2. The V gene's germline CDR1 is DFQATT and CDR2 SNEGSKA (reference sequence). CDR3 size: 15 residues. The V gene end was trimmed by 0 bases and the J gene end by 6 bases; junction bases not matched to a gene: 4. The CDR3 here is CSARDYGLAGNEQFF. In DNA form, the CDR3 reads TGCAGTGCTAGAGATTACGGACTAGCGGGCAATGAGCAGTTCTTC.

The count of this clonotype is one. The V call is TRBV20-1, the J call TRBJ2-7; D remains ambiguous. The CDR3 is 13 residues long. The V end lost 0 bases, the J end lost 7 bases, and 13 bases lay between the germline ends. The germline V gene encodes CDR1 DFQATT and CDR2 SNEGSKA (reference sequence). Here the CDR3 reads CSARDSRTEEQYF. The CDR3, as DNA: TGCAGTGCTAGAGATAGCAGGACGGAAGAGCAGTACTTC.

The chain has TRBV5-6 and TRBJ2-5; the D gene is possibly TRBD1 (6 bases). CDR1 and CDR2 (germline): SGHDT, YYEEEE. V was cut by 0 bases and J by 7 bases, with 10 bases left in between. This CDR3 spans 13 amino acids. CDR3 region: CASSLGQDRTQYF. CDR3 nucleotides: TGTGCCAGCAGCTTGGGACAGGACCGGACCCAGTACTTC.

This clonotype was observed a handful of times. V usage is TRBV2 and J usage is TRBJ2-3; 8 positions match TRBD2. The germline CDR1 and CDR2 sequences are SNHLY and FYNNEI. With V trimmed by 5 bases and J by 3 bases, 7 bases remained unmatched. The CDR3 has 15 residues. CDR3 sequence: CASSFSGTSTDTQYF. As DNA, the CDR3 is TGTGCCAGCAGTTTCTCTGGGACTAGTACAGATACGCAGTATTTT. Looking up the rest from reference TRBV2 and TRBJ2-3 gives the full variable domain: EPEVTQTPSHQVTQMGQEVILRCVPISNHLYFYWYRQILGQKVEFLVSFYNNEISEKSEIFDDQFSVERPDGSNFTLKIRSTKLEDSAMYFCASSFSGTSTDTQYFGPGTRLTVL.

Only one count was recorded for this clonotype. The chain employs TRBV20-1 and TRBJ1-2; 10 positions agree with TRBD1. Trimming at V came to 6 bases and at J to 9 bases, leaving 16 bases not matched to a gene. Germline values: CDR1 DFQATT, CDR2 SNEGSKA (reference sequence). CDR3 length: 15 residues. The CDR3 protein is CSADNRDRGEFSYTF. CDR3 DNA: TGCAGTGCCGATAACCGGGACAGGGGCGAATTTAGCTACACCTTC.

The CDR3, as DNA: TGTGCCAGCAGCTTAGCGCGTGATTCACCCCTCCACTTT. It codes for CASSLARDSPLHF. The genes are TRBV7-9 and TRBJ1-6; D is unclear. This CDR3 is 13 amino acids long. Trimming took 0 bases from V and 8 from J, leaving 5 bases between them. From germline, CDR1 is SEHNR and CDR2 FQNEAQ (reference sequence). The complete variable domain, with remaining parts taken from reference TRBV7-9 and TRBJ1-6, reads DTGVSQNPRHKITKRGQNVTFRCDPISEHNRLYWYRQTLGQGPEFLTYFQNEAQLEKSRLLSDRFSAERPKGSFSTLEIQRTEQGDSAMYLCASSLARDSPLHFGNGTRLTVT.